Listed below are T cell receptor beta chains from one sample, sequenced in a study of cytomegalovirus exposure and HLA in healthy donors. Clones were read by immunoSEQ multiplex PCR, and TCRdb kept only the in-frame ones, dropping some. The sample holds 200,000 to 300,000 clones, around 85% seen once. Sequencing was performed on PBMCs. The receptors were gathered from a woman under 40 in good health and CMV-seropositive. CDR3s include the opening cysteine and the closing phenylalanine or tryptophan. Fields, in order: D gene, J gene, V gene, clone size, CDR3 protein, CDR3 DNA. The D gene is left open where the match is weak. Clone size is not always given. Where it is, it says once, few, many or a class for expanded clones.

d_gene: TRBD1
j_gene: TRBJ2-1
v_gene: TRBV6-4
abundance: -
CDR3aa: CASSERTGDQGEQFF
CDR3nt: TGTGCCAGCAGTGAGAGGACAGGGGATCAGGGTGAGCAGTTCTTC

d_gene: -
j_gene: TRBJ2-7
v_gene: TRBV11-2
abundance: -
CDR3aa: CASSPWPSYEQYF
CDR3nt: TGTGCCAGCAGCCCGTGGCCCTCCTACGAGCAGTACTTC

d_gene: TRBD2
j_gene: TRBJ2-7
v_gene: TRBV11-2
abundance: once
CDR3aa: CASSFGAGAYEQYF
CDR3nt: TGTGCCAGCAGCTTCGGAGCGGGGGCCTACGAGCAGTACTTC

d_gene: -
j_gene: TRBJ1-2
v_gene: TRBV5-1
abundance: -
CDR3aa: CASSLGGAVANYGYTF
CDR3nt: TGCGCCAGCAGCTTAGGGGGGGCGGTTGCTAACTATGGCTACACCTTC

d_gene: TRBD2
j_gene: TRBJ2-7
v_gene: TRBV5-1
abundance: -
CDR3aa: CASSRTSGTVYEQYF
CDR3nt: TGCGCCAGCAGCCGGACTAGCGGAACCGTCTACGAGCAGTACTTC

d_gene: TRBD2
j_gene: TRBJ2-7
v_gene: TRBV28
abundance: -
CDR3aa: CASSSSTSRGTYEQYF
CDR3nt: TGTGCCAGCAGTTCCTCGACTAGCCGAGGGACCTACGAGCAGTACTTC

d_gene: TRBD1
j_gene: TRBJ2-7
v_gene: TRBV6-1
abundance: -
CDR3aa: CASSDILRGKGYEQYF
CDR3nt: TGTGCCAGCAGTGATATACTCAGGGGGAAGGGATACGAGCAGTACTTC

d_gene: -
j_gene: TRBJ2-7
v_gene: TRBV2
abundance: once
CDR3aa: CASRTPSGRYEQYF
CDR3nt: TGTGCCAGCAGAACGCCGAGCGGACGCTACGAGCAGTACTTC

d_gene: TRBD1
j_gene: TRBJ2-7
v_gene: TRBV6-5
abundance: -
CDR3aa: CASNRGPSHEQYF
CDR3nt: TGTGCCAGCAACAGGGGCCCCTCCCACGAGCAGTACTTC

d_gene: -
j_gene: TRBJ1-1
v_gene: TRBV30
abundance: -
CDR3aa: CAWSVEGLTTEAFF
CDR3nt: TGTGCCTGGAGTGTTGAGGGATTAACCACTGAAGCTTTCTTT

d_gene: TRBD1
j_gene: TRBJ2-5
v_gene: TRBV5-1
abundance: -
CDR3aa: CASSLVTTGEETQYF
CDR3nt: TGCGCCAGCAGCTTGGTGACGACAGGGGAAGAGACCCAGTACTTC

d_gene: -
j_gene: TRBJ2-7
v_gene: TRBV27
abundance: -
CDR3aa: CASSLEGVSSYEQYF
CDR3nt: TGTGCCAGCAGTTTAGAGGGCGTTTCCTCCTACGAGCAGTACTTC

d_gene: -
j_gene: TRBJ1-2
v_gene: TRBV28
abundance: -
CDR3aa: CASSQHLDYGYTF
CDR3nt: TGTGCCAGCAGTCAACATTTGGACTATGGCTACACCTTC

d_gene: -
j_gene: TRBJ2-2
v_gene: TRBV6-1
abundance: -
CDR3aa: CASSEAPGDGELFF
CDR3nt: TGTGCCAGCAGTGAAGCGCCCGGGGACGGGGAGCTGTTTTTT

d_gene: TRBD1
j_gene: TRBJ1-5
v_gene: TRBV30
abundance: -
CDR3aa: CAWGGQGDQPQHF
CDR3nt: TGTGCCTGGGGGGGACAGGGGGATCAGCCCCAGCATTTT

d_gene: -
j_gene: TRBJ1-2
v_gene: TRBV28
abundance: -
CDR3aa: CASSHRQDPTKGYTF
CDR3nt: TGTGCCAGCAGTCATCGACAGGATCCCACTAAAGGCTACACCTTC

d_gene: -
j_gene: TRBJ1-2
v_gene: TRBV29-1
abundance: few
CDR3aa: CSVEWASYGYTF
CDR3nt: TGCAGCGTTGAATGGGCCTCCTATGGCTACACCTTC

d_gene: -
j_gene: TRBJ1-4
v_gene: TRBV6-6
abundance: -
CDR3aa: CASRSGGATNEKLFF
CDR3nt: TGTGCCAGCAGAAGCGGGGGTGCAACTAATGAAAAACTGTTTTTT

d_gene: TRBD2
j_gene: TRBJ2-5
v_gene: TRBV25-1
abundance: -
CDR3aa: CASSPREVRMETQYF
CDR3nt: TGTGCCAGCAGTCCACGGGAGGTACGAATGGAGACCCAGTACTTC

d_gene: -
j_gene: TRBJ1-1
v_gene: TRBV2
abundance: -
CDR3aa: CARKGPGNTEAFF
CDR3nt: TGTGCCAGAAAAGGCCCAGGGAACACTGAAGCTTTCTTT

d_gene: -
j_gene: TRBJ1-1
v_gene: TRBV5-4
abundance: -
CDR3aa: CASSLGSRGNTEAFF
CDR3nt: TGTGCCAGCAGCCTGGGAAGCCGGGGGAACACTGAAGCTTTCTTT

d_gene: -
j_gene: TRBJ2-3
v_gene: TRBV19
abundance: -
CDR3aa: CASSLGWAGTDTQYF
CDR3nt: TGTGCCAGTAGTCTCGGGTGGGCGGGGACAGATACGCAGTATTTT

d_gene: TRBD1
j_gene: TRBJ2-1
v_gene: TRBV5-1
abundance: many
CDR3aa: CASSLTGQGASDEQFF
CDR3nt: TGCGCCAGCAGCTTGACGGGACAGGGGGCGAGCGATGAGCAGTTCTTC

d_gene: -
j_gene: TRBJ2-7
v_gene: TRBV19
abundance: -
CDR3aa: CASSIGAGSEQYF
CDR3nt: TGTGCCAGTAGTATAGGGGCCGGATCCGAGCAGTACTTC

d_gene: -
j_gene: TRBJ2-5
v_gene: TRBV5-1
abundance: -
CDR3aa: CASSLFGEQTQYF
CDR3nt: TGCGCCAGCAGCTTGTTCGGGGAGCAGACCCAGTACTTC

d_gene: -
j_gene: TRBJ2-1
v_gene: TRBV4-1
abundance: -
CDR3aa: CASSQDGSSKFF
CDR3nt: TGCGCCAGCAGCCAAGACGGGAGCTCGAAGTTCTTC

d_gene: TRBD2
j_gene: TRBJ2-3
v_gene: TRBV6-1
abundance: -
CDR3aa: CASRGTSGRLDTQYF
CDR3nt: TGTGCCAGCAGGGGGACTAGCGGGAGGTTGGATACGCAGTATTTT

d_gene: -
j_gene: TRBJ1-2
v_gene: TRBV7-7
abundance: -
CDR3aa: CASSPISGGYTF
CDR3nt: TGTGCTAGCAGCCCTATATCGGGGGGCTACACCTTC

d_gene: TRBD1
j_gene: TRBJ2-1
v_gene: TRBV7-9
abundance: -
CDR3aa: CASRPGGTGWHEQFF
CDR3nt: TGTGCCAGCAGACCTGGGGGGACAGGGTGGCATGAGCAGTTCTTC

d_gene: -
j_gene: TRBJ2-7
v_gene: TRBV30
abundance: few
CDR3aa: CAWSVQGRGEQYF
CDR3nt: TGTGCCTGGAGTGTACAAGGACGGGGCGAGCAGTACTTC

d_gene: TRBD2
j_gene: TRBJ2-3
v_gene: TRBV27
abundance: -
CDR3aa: CASTALGGVTDTQYF
CDR3nt: TGTGCCAGCACCGCTTTGGGGGGGGTCACAGATACGCAGTATTTT

d_gene: TRBD2
j_gene: TRBJ2-5
v_gene: TRBV2
abundance: -
CDR3aa: CASSEGTSPETQYF
CDR3nt: TGTGCCAGCAGTGAAGGGACTAGCCCGGAGACCCAGTACTTC

d_gene: -
j_gene: TRBJ2-5
v_gene: TRBV6-5
abundance: -
CDR3aa: CASRRSIQETQYF
CDR3nt: TGTGCCAGCAGAAGGAGTATCCAAGAGACCCAGTACTTC

d_gene: -
j_gene: TRBJ2-7
v_gene: TRBV11-2
abundance: -
CDR3aa: CASSFPGILYEQYF
CDR3nt: TGTGCCAGCAGCTTTCCGGGAATCCTCTACGAGCAGTACTTC

d_gene: -
j_gene: TRBJ1-3
v_gene: TRBV2
abundance: -
CDR3aa: CASSGHTSGNTIYF
CDR3nt: TGTGCCAGCAGTGGGCATACCTCTGGAAACACCATATATTTT

d_gene: TRBD1
j_gene: TRBJ2-7
v_gene: TRBV11-3
abundance: -
CDR3aa: CASSKSGTGPYEQYF
CDR3nt: TGTGCCAGCAGCAAATCCGGGACAGGGCCCTACGAGCAGTACTTC

d_gene: -
j_gene: TRBJ2-3
v_gene: TRBV28
abundance: once
CDR3aa: CASSFGSGLDTDTQYF
CDR3nt: TGTGCCAGCAGTTTCGGGTCCGGACTGGACACAGATACGCAGTATTTT

d_gene: TRBD2
j_gene: TRBJ2-5
v_gene: TRBV11-3
abundance: -
CDR3aa: CASSLVTTSGDETQYF
CDR3nt: TGTGCCAGCAGCTTAGTGACGACTAGCGGGGACGAGACCCAGTACTTC

d_gene: -
j_gene: TRBJ2-5
v_gene: TRBV7-2
abundance: -
CDR3aa: CASSSGGGSKTQYF
CDR3nt: TGTGCCAGCAGCTCAGGGGGCGGGAGTAAGACCCAGTACTTC

d_gene: -
j_gene: TRBJ2-3
v_gene: TRBV6-1
abundance: -
CDR3aa: CARRVVSSSTDTQYF
CDR3nt: TGTGCCAGGAGAGTGGTGAGTTCTAGCACAGATACGCAGTATTTT

d_gene: TRBD1
j_gene: TRBJ2-1
v_gene: TRBV5-1
abundance: -
CDR3aa: CASSSRQGPGEQFF
CDR3nt: TGCGCCAGCAGCTCCAGACAGGGGCCGGGTGAGCAGTTCTTC